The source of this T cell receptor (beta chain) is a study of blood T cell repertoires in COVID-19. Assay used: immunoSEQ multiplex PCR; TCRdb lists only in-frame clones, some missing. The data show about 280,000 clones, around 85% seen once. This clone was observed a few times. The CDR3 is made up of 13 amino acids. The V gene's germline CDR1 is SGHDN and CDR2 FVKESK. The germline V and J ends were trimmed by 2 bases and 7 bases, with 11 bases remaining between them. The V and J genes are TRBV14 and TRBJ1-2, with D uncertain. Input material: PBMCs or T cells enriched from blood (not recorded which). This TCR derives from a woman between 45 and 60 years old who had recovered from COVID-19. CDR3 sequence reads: CASSQQWSLGYTF. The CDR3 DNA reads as TGTGCCAGCAGCCAACAGTGGTCCCTTGGCTACACCTTC.